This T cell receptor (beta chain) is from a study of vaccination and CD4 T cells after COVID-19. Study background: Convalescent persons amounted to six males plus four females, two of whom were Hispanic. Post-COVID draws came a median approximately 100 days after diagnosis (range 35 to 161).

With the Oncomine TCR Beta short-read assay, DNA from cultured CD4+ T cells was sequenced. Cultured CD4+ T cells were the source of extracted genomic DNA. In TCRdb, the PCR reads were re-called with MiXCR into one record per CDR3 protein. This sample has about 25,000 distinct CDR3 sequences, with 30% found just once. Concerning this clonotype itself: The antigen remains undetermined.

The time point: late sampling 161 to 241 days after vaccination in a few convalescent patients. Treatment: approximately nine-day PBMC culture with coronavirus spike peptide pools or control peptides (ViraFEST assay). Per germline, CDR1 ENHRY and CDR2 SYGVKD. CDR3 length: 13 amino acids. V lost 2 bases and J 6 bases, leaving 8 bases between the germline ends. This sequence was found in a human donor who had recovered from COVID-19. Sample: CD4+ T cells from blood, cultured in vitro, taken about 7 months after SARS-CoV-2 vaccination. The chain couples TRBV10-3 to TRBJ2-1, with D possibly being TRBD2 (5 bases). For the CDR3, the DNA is TGTGCCATCAGTGAGGGCACTAGCAATGAGCAGTTCTTC. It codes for CAISEGTSNEQFF.